The 9 T cell receptor beta chains below were found in one sample sequenced in a study of radiation and T cells in renal cell carcinoma. Time point reported: blood 2 weeks post-SBRT. Treatment given: 15 Gy SBRT to primary tumor, nephrectomy 4 weeks later. Libraries were prepared by immunoSEQ multiplex PCR; TCRdb keeps only in-frame clonotypes and omits some of them. The table shows 95,000 to 150,000 clones, with around 81% occurring only once. The source material was blood, sampled from a patient whose treatment included radiotherapy and nephrectomy. Every receptor here comes from a man aged 45-60 years with renal cell carcinoma.

V gene TRBV19 combines with J gene TRBJ1-4; a weak D match, TRBD1 (6 bases). Deletions cut 6 bases from V and 4 bases from J, with 12 bases between. Germline CDR1 reads LNHDA; CDR2 reads SQIVND (reference sequence). This CDR3 comprises 14 residues. In DNA, the CDR3 is TGTGCCAGTAGCAAAGGGGGTAATAATGAAAAACTGTTTTTT. This encodes CASSKGGNNEKLFF. Using reference TRBV19 and TRBJ1-4 for the parts outside the CDR3, the full variable domain is DGGITQSPKYLFRKEGQNVTLSCEQNLNHDAMYWYRQDPGQGLRLIYYSQIVNDFQKGDIAEGYSVSREKKESFPLTVTSAQKNPTAFYLCASSKGGNNEKLFFGSGTQLSVL.

The chain links TRBV4-2 to TRBJ2-7; D gene ambiguous. In germline, CDR1 is LGHNA, CDR2 YNFKEQ. With 0 bases removed from V and 2 bases from J, the gap between germline ends came to 8 bases. The CDR3 spans 14 residues. The CDR3 region is CASSQEAGPYEQYF. For the CDR3, the DNA is TGTGCCAGCAGCCAAGAGGCCGGGCCCTACGAGCAGTACTTC.

This clone was found many times. DNA for the CDR3: TGTGCCAGCAGCGTCGGGGGGCCAAGGTACAATGAGCAGTTCTTC. This gives the protein CASSVGGPRYNEQFF. V is TRBV11-2 and J is TRBJ2-1, with D perhaps TRBD2 (7 bases). Germline CDR1 reads SGHAT; CDR2 reads FQNNGV. The CDR3 sequence is 15 residues long. V lost 5 bases and J 4 bases, leaving 15 bases between the germline ends.

V gene TRBV18 combines with J gene TRBJ2-7; the D is unclear. This CDR3 spans 16 amino acids. CDR1 and CDR2 from the germline V gene are KGHSH and LQKENI. V was clipped by 2 bases and J by 1 base, with 15 bases between them. Here the CDR3 DNA reads TGTGCCAGCTCACCAATGATGGAAGCCGGATCCTACGAGCAGTACTTC. It yields the protein CASSPMMEAGSYEQYF. Combining the CDR3 with reference TRBV18 and TRBJ2-7 gives the whole variable domain NAGVMQNPRHLVRRRGQEARLRCSPMKGHSHVYWYRQLPEEGLKFMVYLQKENIIDESGMPKERFSAEFPKEGPSILRIQQVVRGDSAAYFCASSPMMEAGSYEQYFGPGTRLTVT.

This sequence joins TRBV2 and TRBJ1-2; possible D gene TRBD1, 6 bases. CDR1 is SNHLY, CDR2 FYNNEI, per germline. Trimming stripped 10 bases from V and 1 base from J, with 19 bases between. The CDR3 length is 15 residues. The CDR3 DNA reads as TGTGCCACGTACAGGGCGGAGGAAATTAACTATGGCTACACCTTC. Its protein is CATYRAEEINYGYTF.

DNA of the CDR3: TGTGCCAGCAGAATAGCGGGGGGGTATGGCTACACCTTC. Translating it yields CASRIAGGYGYTF. V and J are TRBV27 and TRBJ1-2, with D perhaps TRBD1 (5 bases). Between the trimmed V and J ends, which lost 6 bases and 5 bases, there was a span of 13 bases. This CDR3 contains 13 residues. The germline V gene encodes CDR1 MNHEY and CDR2 SMNVEV (reference sequence).

The rearrangement uses TRBV27 and TRBJ1-5; D not certain. V was clipped by 3 bases and J by 1 base, with 10 bases between them. CDR1 is MNHEY and CDR2 is SMNVEV in the germline V gene (reference sequence). The CDR3 length is 15 residues. The CDR3 spells CASSLRVTSNQPQHF. CDR3 nucleotides: TGTGCCAGCAGTTTGAGGGTCACGAGCAATCAGCCCCAGCATTTT.

The rearrangement links TRBV7-2 to TRBJ1-5, with 9 bases that match TRBD1. Looked up from germline, CDR1 is SGHTA and CDR2 is FQGNSA. V trimming: 4 bases; J trimming: 8 bases; junction bases outside the gene matches: 6. The CDR3 is 14 residues long. Written as DNA, the CDR3 is TGTGCCAGCAGCTCGGGACAGGGTGAAAAGCCCCAGCATTTT. This encodes CASSSGQGEKPQHF.

The gene calls are TRBV28 and TRBJ1-1, with D possibly matching TRBD1 (6 bases). V lost 4 bases and J 6 bases, leaving 12 bases between the germline ends. The CDR3 is 13 residues long. Germline CDR1 reads MDHEN; CDR2 reads SYDVKM. CDR3 coding DNA: TGTGCCAGCAGTTCCTGGACAGACCCTGAAGCTTTCTTT. This translates into CASSSWTDPEAFF.